The rows below give T cell receptor beta chains drawn from one sample of a study of breast tumors, draining lymph nodes, adjacent tissues. TCRdb re-called the multiplex PCR reads with MiXCR, one entry per CDR3 protein. The top ten hold roughly 1.1% of the sample, which has approximately 300,000 distinct CDR3 sequences, under 35% seen once. Source material: axillary lymph node tissue. The receptors here all came from a female donor with breast cancer. Some clones in this sample may be carry-over from other donors' samples. The CDR3 runs from the conserved cysteine through the conserved F or W. Each record gives: V gene, J gene, D gene, clone size, CDR3 DNA, CDR3 protein. D genes are given only for firm matches. Where a row states a size, it is once, few, many or the class of an expanded clone; other rows omit it.

TRBV29-1	TRBJ1-3	.	few	TGCAGCGTTGAAGATCTGGGGAGAAGAAGCACCATATATTTT	CSVEDLGRRSTIYF
TRBV9	TRBJ1-3	.	many	TGTGCCAGCAGCGCCCCTCCGAGGGGGGTTGGAAACACCATATATTTT	CASSAPPRGVGNTIYF
TRBV7-8	TRBJ1-2	.	many	TGTGCCAGCAGCTCTCCGGGGGGGGCAGGTGGCTACACCTTC	CASSSPGGAGGYTF
TRBV27	TRBJ1-2	.	few	TGTGCCAGCAGTTTAACTGGGTTGAGGGGCTACACCTTC	CASSLTGLRGYTF
TRBV20-1	TRBJ1-1	TRBD1	few	TGCAGTGCTAGAAGGCCCGGGACAGTAAACACTGAAGCTTTCTTT	CSARRPGTVNTEAFF
TRBV20-1	TRBJ2-1	.	many	TGCAGTGCTAGAGATCCCGGGACGGTCACACGTGAGCAGTTCTTC	CSARDPGTVTREQFF
TRBV30	TRBJ2-7	.	few	TGTGCCTGGAGTGTTGGGGGCCATTTGTACGAGCAGTACTTC	CAWSVGGHLYEQYF
TRBV7-7	TRBJ1-5	.	many	TGTGCTAGCAGCTTAATGGGGGACAAAAATCAGCCCCAGCATTTT	CASSLMGDKNQPQHF
TRBV3-2	TRBJ1-6	.	once	TGTCCCAGCAGCCAGACAGGGCAGTTTTCCTATAATTCACCCCTCCACTTT	CPSSQTGQFSYNSPLHF
TRBV20-1	TRBJ1-6	.	.	TGCAGCGCTAGAATGCTTGGGGATTACGATTCACCCCTCCACTTT	CSARMLGDYDSPLHF
TRBV5-1	TRBJ2-7	.	many	TGCGCCAGCAGCGCAACGGGTCCTCCCTACGAGCAGTACTTC	CASSATGPPYEQYF
TRBV12-3/TRBV12-4	TRBJ2-7	TRBD2	many	TGTGCCAGCAGTTTTAGGGTCATAGCGGGAAAATCCTACGAGCAGTACTTC	CASSFRVIAGKSYEQYF
TRBV9	TRBJ1-2	.	many	TGTGCCAGCAGCGCCAGTCAGGACCGCGGCTACACCTTC	CASSASQDRGYTF
TRBV14	TRBJ1-1	.	.	TGTGCCAGCTCCTACGGACAAATCATGAACACTGAAGCTTTCTTT	CASSYGQIMNTEAFF
TRBV7-8	TRBJ2-7	TRBD2	many	TGTGCCAGCAGCCCAGCCGGGACTAGCGTCTACGAGCAGTACTTC	CASSPAGTSVYEQYF
TRBV9	TRBJ2-2	.	many	TGTGCCAGCAGCGTAGGCGGGCCCGCTGTCAACACCGGGGAGCTGTTTTTT	CASSVGGPAVNTGELFF
TRBV7-8	TRBJ1-2	TRBD1	many	TGTGCCAGCAGCCCAATGACAGGGTCTTTGGGGGGCTACACCTTC	CASSPMTGSLGGYTF
TRBV5-1	TRBJ2-2	.	many	TGCGCCAGCGGGAGAAGGGTGAACACCGGGGAGCTGTTTTTT	CASGRRVNTGELFF
TRBV18	TRBJ2-2	.	.	TGTGCCAGCTCACCACCTTCCGGACTAAACACCGGGGAGCTGTTTTTT	CASSPPSGLNTGELFF
TRBV6-1	TRBJ2-1	.	once	TGTGCCAGCAGTCAAGAGAGGACCCATCACAATGAGCAGTTCTTC	CASSQERTHHNEQFF
TRBV6-5	TRBJ2-7	.	many	TGTGCCAGCAGTTACTCGGCGGGGACGGGCGAGCAGTACTTC	CASSYSAGTGEQYF
TRBV12-3/TRBV12-4	TRBJ2-1	.	many	TGTGCCAGCAGTTTTGGGGGATTTAGGAATGAGCAGTTCTTC	CASSFGGFRNEQFF
TRBV24-1	TRBJ2-1	TRBD1	many	TGTGCCACCAGTGCGGCTCCCGGGACAGGGATTTACAATGAGCAGTTCTTC	CATSAAPGTGIYNEQFF
TRBV19	TRBJ2-3	.	many	TGTGCCAGTAGGCCTATCATCACGCAGTATTTT	CASRPIITQYF
TRBV20-1	TRBJ2-7	TRBD2	many	TGCAGTGCTAGACCCCTAGCGGGAGGGTCATACGAGCAGTACTTC	CSARPLAGGSYEQYF
TRBV19	TRBJ1-2	TRBD1	many	TGTGCCAGTAGTATGATCTGGGACAGCTCTCCTAACTTTGCCTACACCTTC	CASSMIWDSSPNFAYTF
TRBV27	TRBJ1-5	.	few	TGTGCCAGCAGTTTGGGTCCGGTGACTAGGGATCAGCCCCAGCATTTT	CASSLGPVTRDQPQHF
TRBV7-7	TRBJ2-1	TRBD2	many	TGTGCTAGCAGCTTAGAAACTAGCGGGAGGGCCGGTGAGCAGTTCTTC	CASSLETSGRAGEQFF
TRBV10-3	TRBJ2-7	.	many	TGTGCCCTCCTCCGGGGTCGAGAGCAGTACTTC	CALLRGREQYF
TRBV7-9	TRBJ2-1	TRBD2	many	TGTGCCAGCATTGACGGGAGGGGAACCAATGAGCAGTTCTTC	CASIDGRGTNEQFF
TRBV29-1	TRBJ2-7	.	many	TGCAGCGTCCGGAAGGGGGGCAACTCCTACGAGCAGTACTTC	CSVRKGGNSYEQYF
TRBV11-2	TRBJ2-7	.	many	TGTGCCAGCAGCGCGCCAGGATCCTACGAGCAGTACTTC	CASSAPGSYEQYF
TRBV4-1	TRBJ1-2	.	.	TGCGCCAGCAGCCAAGTATGGTCGGATGGCTACACCTTC	CASSQVWSDGYTF
TRBV18	TRBJ1-2	.	few	TGTGCCAGCTCACCAAGGGCGGGTAACTATGGCTACACCTTC	CASSPRAGNYGYTF
TRBV19	TRBJ1-2	.	many	TGTGCCAGTAGTATCTATGGCTACACCTTC	CASSIYGYTF
TRBV11-2	TRBJ2-7	.	.	TGTGCCAGCAGCTTAAGACGGGACACGCCCTCCTACGGGCAGTACTTC	CASSLRRDTPSYGQYF
TRBV7-6	TRBJ2-2	.	many	TGTGCCAGCAGCCCCAGTGTGGGACGGTCCGGGGAGCTGTTTTTT	CASSPSVGRSGELFF
TRBV27	TRBJ1-5	.	many	TGTGCCAGCAAAGGGCCGCTTAGCAATCAGCCCCAGCATTTT	CASKGPLSNQPQHF
TRBV14	TRBJ2-1	TRBD2	many	TGTGCCAGCAGCCCACTAGCGGGAGGGGTCAATGAGCAGTTCTTC	CASSPLAGGVNEQFF
TRBV24-1	TRBJ2-1	TRBD2	many	TGTGCCACCAGTGATGCCCGAACTAGCGCCTACAATGAGCAGTTCTTC	CATSDARTSAYNEQFF
TRBV20-1	TRBJ2-3	.	many	TGCAGTGCTAGAGATCTCGGGCCCAGCGATACGCAGTATTTT	CSARDLGPSDTQYF
TRBV29-1	TRBJ2-1	.	many	TGCAGCGTTGAAGATCGGGGCCGGCGGGACTTC	CSVEDRGRRDF
TRBV2	TRBJ2-3	TRBD1	many	TGTGCCAGCAGCCAGGGGGCGCCTAGCACAGATACGCAGTATTTT	CASSQGAPSTDTQYF
TRBV5-4	TRBJ2-2	.	.	.	CASSLDRYTDTQYFGPGTGELFF
TRBV9	TRBJ2-7	TRBD2	.	TGTGCCAGCAGCGGATTACCCCCTCCGGGACTAGCGGGAGACTACGAGCAGTACTTC	CASSGLPPPGLAGDYEQYF
TRBV4-3	TRBJ2-5	.	many	TGCGCCAGCAGCCAAGGGCTAGCTGAAGAGACCCAGTACTTC	CASSQGLAEETQYF
TRBV5-8	TRBJ1-4	.	.	TGTGCCGACAGCTCAGCGTTAATGAGCTATGAGAATGAAAAACTGTTTTTT	CADSSALMSYENEKLFF
TRBV4-3	TRBJ2-5	TRBD2	many	TGCGCCAGCAGCCACGCGGGAGTTGGGGAGACCCAGTACTTC	CASSHAGVGETQYF
TRBV12-3/TRBV12-4	TRBJ2-3	.	many	TGTGCCAGCAGGAAGTCCGGGACGTCCCTCTCGAATACGCAGTATTTT	CASRKSGTSLSNTQYF
TRBV9	TRBJ1-6	.	many	TGTGCCAGCAGCGTAGAGGGACATTCACCCCTCCACTTT	CASSVEGHSPLHF
TRBV6-5	TRBJ2-7	TRBD1	few	TGTGCCAGCAGAACCGGACAGGGGGATGCGTGGTACGAGCAGTACTTC	CASRTGQGDAWYEQYF
TRBV29-1	TRBJ1-1	TRBD1	few	TGCAGCGTTAAAACAGGGGGAAACACTGAAGCTTTCTTT	CSVKTGGNTEAFF
TRBV5-1	TRBJ1-2	.	.	TGCGCCAGCAGCTTCTCTTCAGGGGAGGTCTCTGGCTACACCTTC	CASSFSSGEVSGYTF
TRBV7-2	TRBJ2-1	TRBD2	many	TGTGCCAGCAGCGCGCTAGCGGGAGGGGTCAATGAGCAGTTCTTC	CASSALAGGVNEQFF
TRBV25-1	TRBJ2-1	TRBD1	.	TGTGCCAGCAGACAGGGGGTTTACAACGAGCAGTCCTTC	CASRQGVYNEQSF